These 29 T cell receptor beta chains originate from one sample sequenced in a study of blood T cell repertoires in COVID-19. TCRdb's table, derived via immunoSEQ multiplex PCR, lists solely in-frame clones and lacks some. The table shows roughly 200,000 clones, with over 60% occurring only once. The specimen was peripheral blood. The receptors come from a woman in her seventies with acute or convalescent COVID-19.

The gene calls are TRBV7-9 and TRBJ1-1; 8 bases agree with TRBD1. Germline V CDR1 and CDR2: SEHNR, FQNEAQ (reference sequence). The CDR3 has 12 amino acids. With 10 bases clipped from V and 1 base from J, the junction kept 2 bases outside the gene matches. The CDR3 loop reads CATDRGNTEAFF. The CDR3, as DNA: TGTGCCACAGACAGGGGGAACACTGAAGCTTTCTTT.

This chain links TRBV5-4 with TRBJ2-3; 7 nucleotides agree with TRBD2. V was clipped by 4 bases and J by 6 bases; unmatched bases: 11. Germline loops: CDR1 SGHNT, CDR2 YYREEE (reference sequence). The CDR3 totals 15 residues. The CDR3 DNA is TGTGCCAGCAGCCTCGAAGCGGGGAGCGTGGATACGCAGTATTTT. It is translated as CASSLEAGSVDTQYF.

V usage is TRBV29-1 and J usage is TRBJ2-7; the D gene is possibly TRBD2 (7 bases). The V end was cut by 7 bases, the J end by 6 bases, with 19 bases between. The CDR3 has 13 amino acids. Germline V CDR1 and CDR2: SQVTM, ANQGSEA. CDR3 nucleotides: TGCAGCGCACACCGGGGGGCGATGGGCGAGCAGTACTTC. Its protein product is CSAHRGAMGEQYF.

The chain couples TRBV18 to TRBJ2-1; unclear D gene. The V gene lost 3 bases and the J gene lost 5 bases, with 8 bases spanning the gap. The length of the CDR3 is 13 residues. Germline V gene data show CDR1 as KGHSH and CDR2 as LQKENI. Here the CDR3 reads CASSPSLDNEQFF. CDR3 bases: TGTGCCAGCTCACCGAGTCTAGACAATGAGCAGTTCTTC.

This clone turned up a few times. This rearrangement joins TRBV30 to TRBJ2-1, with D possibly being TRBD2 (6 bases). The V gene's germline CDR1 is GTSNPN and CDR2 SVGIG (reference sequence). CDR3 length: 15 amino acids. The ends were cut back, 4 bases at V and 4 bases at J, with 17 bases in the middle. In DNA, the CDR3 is TGTGCCTGGATTGGAGGGGCGATCGGGTACAATGAGCAGTTCTTC. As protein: CAWIGGAIGYNEQFF.

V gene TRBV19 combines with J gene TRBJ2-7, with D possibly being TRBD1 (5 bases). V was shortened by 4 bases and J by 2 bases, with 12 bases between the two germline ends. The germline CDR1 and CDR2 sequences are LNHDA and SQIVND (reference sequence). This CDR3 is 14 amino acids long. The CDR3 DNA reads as TGTGCCAGTAGTACAGGGCTAGGGCCCTACGAGCAGTACTTC. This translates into CASSTGLGPYEQYF.

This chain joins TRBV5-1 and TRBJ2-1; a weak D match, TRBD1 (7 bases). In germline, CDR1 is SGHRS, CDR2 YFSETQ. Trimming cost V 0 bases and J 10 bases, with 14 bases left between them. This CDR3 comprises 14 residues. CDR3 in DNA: TGCGCCAGCAGCTTGGATAGCGGCAGGGGGGAGCAGTTCTTC. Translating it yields CASSLDSGRGEQFF.

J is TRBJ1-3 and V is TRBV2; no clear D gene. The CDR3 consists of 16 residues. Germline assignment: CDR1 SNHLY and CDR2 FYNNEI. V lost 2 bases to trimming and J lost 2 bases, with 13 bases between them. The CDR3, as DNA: TGTGCCAGCAGTGAATTTGGGCTTTTAGCTGGAAACACCATATATTTT. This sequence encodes CASSEFGLLAGNTIYF.

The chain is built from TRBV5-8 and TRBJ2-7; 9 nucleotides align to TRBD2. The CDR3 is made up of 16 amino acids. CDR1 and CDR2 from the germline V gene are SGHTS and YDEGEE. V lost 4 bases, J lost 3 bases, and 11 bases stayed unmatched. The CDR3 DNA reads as TGTGCCAGCAGCCTTCGGGCGGGAGGGAAATACTACGAGCAGTACTTC. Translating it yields CASSLRAGGKYYEQYF.

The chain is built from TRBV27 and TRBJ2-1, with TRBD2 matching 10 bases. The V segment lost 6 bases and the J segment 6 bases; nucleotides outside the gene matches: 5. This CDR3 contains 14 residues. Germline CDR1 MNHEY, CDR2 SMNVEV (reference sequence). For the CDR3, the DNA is TGTGCCAGCAGCTTAGCGGGAGGTGGCAATGAGCAGTTCTTC. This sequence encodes CASSLAGGGNEQFF.

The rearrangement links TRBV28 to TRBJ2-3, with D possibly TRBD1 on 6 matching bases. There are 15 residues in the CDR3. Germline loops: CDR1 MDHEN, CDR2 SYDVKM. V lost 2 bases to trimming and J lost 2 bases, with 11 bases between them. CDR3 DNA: TGTGCCAGCAGTTTAGACAGGCCTTCCACAGATACGCAGTATTTT. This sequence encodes CASSLDRPSTDTQYF.

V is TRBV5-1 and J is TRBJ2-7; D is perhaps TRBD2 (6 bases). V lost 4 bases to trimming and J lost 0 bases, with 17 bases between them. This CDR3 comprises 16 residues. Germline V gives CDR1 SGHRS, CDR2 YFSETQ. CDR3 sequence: CASSLGGSRNSYEQYF. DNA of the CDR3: TGCGCCAGCAGCCTTGGGGGGAGCCGAAACTCCTACGAGCAGTACTTC.

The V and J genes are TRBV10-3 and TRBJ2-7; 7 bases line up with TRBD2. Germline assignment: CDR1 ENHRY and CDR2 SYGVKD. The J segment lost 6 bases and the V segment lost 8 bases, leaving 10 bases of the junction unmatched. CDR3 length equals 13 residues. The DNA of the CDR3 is TGTGCCATCCGCGCGGGAGACCCCCTCGAGCAGTACTTC. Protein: CAIRAGDPLEQYF.

The CDR3 loop reads CASTRDFNTEAFF. Here the CDR3 DNA reads TGTGCCAGCACCAGGGACTTCAACACTGAAGCTTTCTTT. V usage is TRBV2 and J usage is TRBJ1-1; D might be TRBD1 (5 bases). Germline V gene data show CDR1 as SNHLY and CDR2 as FYNNEI. CDR3 length: 13 amino acids. Trimming stripped 7 bases from V and 2 bases from J, with 11 bases between.

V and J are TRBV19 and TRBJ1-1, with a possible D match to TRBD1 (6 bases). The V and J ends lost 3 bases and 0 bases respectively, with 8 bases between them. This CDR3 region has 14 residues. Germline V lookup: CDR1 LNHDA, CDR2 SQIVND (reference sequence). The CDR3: CASSMKGVNTEAFF. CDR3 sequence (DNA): TGTGCCAGTAGTATGAAGGGGGTGAACACTGAAGCTTTCTTT.

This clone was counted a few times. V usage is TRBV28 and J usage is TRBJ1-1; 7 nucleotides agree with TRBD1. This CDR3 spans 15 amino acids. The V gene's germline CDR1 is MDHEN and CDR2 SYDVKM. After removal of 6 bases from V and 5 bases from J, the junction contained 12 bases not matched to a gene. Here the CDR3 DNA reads TGTGCCAGCAGAGCCTCGAGGGGGCTAGGGACTGAAGCTTTCTTT. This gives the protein CASRASRGLGTEAFF.

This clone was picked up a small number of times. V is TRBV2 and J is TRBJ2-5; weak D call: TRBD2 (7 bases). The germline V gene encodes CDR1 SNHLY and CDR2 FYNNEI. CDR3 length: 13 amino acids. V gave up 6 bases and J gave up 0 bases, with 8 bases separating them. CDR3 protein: CASRGGHQETQYF. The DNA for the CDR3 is TGTGCCAGCAGGGGGGGGCACCAAGAGACCCAGTACTTC.

The CDR3 region is CASSSQPIQPDTQYF. In DNA, the CDR3 is TGTGCCAGCAGCTCGCAGCCGATACAGCCAGATACGCAGTATTTT. The rearrangement uses TRBV5-5 and TRBJ2-3; D not certain. V gave up 3 bases and J gave up 4 bases, with 15 bases separating them. Germline loops: CDR1 SGHKS, CDR2 YYEKEE (reference sequence). This CDR3 has 15 amino acids.

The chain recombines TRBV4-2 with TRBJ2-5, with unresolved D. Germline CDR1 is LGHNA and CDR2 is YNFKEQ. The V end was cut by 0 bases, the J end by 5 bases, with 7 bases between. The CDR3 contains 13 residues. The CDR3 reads CASSQDPGETQYF. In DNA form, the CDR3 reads TGTGCCAGCAGCCAAGACCCCGGGGAGACCCAGTACTTC.

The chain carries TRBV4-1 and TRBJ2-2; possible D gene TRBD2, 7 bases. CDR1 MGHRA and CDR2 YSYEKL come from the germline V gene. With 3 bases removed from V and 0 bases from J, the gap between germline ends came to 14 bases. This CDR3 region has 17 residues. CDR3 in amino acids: CASSQPRGASNTGELFF. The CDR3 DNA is TGCGCCAGCAGCCAGCCCCGGGGGGCCTCGAACACCGGGGAGCTGTTTTTT.

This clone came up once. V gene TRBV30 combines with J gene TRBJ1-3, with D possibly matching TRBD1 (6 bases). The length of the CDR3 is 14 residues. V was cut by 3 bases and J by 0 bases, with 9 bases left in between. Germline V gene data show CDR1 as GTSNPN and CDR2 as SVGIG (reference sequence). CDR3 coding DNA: TGTGCCTGGAGAACCAGGGGCTCTGGAAACACCATATATTTT. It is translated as CAWRTRGSGNTIYF.

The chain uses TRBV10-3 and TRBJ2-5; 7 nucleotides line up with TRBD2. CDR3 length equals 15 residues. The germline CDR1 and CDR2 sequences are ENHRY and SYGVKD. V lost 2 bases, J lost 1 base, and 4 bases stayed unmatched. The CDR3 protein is CAISERLAIQETQYF. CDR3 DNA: TGTGCCATCAGTGAGAGACTAGCAATCCAAGAGACCCAGTACTTC.

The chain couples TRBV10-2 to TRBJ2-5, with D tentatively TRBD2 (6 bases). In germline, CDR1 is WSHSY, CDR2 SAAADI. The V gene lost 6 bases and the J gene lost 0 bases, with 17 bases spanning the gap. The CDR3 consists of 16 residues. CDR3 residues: CASSQPGLGHQETQYF. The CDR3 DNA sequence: TGCGCCAGCAGCCAACCGGGACTCGGACACCAAGAGACCCAGTACTTC.

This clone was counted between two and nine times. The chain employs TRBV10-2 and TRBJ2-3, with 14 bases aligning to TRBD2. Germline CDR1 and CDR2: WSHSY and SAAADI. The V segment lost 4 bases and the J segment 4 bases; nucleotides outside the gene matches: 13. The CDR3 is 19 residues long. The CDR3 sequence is CASSATGTSGSWWADTQYF. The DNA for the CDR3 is TGCGCCAGCAGTGCCACCGGGACTAGCGGGAGTTGGTGGGCAGATACGCAGTATTTT.

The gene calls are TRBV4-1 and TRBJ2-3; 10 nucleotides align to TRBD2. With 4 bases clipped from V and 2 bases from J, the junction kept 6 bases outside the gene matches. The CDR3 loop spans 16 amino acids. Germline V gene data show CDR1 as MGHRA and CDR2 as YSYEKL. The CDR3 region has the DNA TGCGCCAGCAGCCTCCGGACTAGCGGCATCACAGATACGCAGTATTTT. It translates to CASSLRTSGITDTQYF.

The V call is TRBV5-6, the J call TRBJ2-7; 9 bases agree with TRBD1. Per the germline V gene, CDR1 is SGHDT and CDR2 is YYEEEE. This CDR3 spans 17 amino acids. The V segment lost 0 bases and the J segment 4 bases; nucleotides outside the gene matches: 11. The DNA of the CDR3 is TGTGCCAGCAGCTTGGCCTCAGGGACAGGGAATCTTTACGAGCAGTACTTC. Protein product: CASSLASGTGNLYEQYF.

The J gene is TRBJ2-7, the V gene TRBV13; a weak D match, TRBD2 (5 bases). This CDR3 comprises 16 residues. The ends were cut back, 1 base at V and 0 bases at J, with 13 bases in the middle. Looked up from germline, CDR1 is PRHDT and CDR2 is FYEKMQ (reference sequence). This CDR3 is CASSLVSSFSSYEQYF. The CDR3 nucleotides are TGTGCCAGCAGCTTAGTTTCTAGCTTCAGCTCCTACGAGCAGTACTTC.

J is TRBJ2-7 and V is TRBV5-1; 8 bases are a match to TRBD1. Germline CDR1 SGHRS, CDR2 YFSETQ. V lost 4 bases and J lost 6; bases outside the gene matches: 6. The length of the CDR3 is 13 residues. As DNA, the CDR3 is TGCGCCAGCAGCGCTGCCACAGGGGGCGAGCAGTACTTC. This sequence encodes CASSAATGGEQYF.

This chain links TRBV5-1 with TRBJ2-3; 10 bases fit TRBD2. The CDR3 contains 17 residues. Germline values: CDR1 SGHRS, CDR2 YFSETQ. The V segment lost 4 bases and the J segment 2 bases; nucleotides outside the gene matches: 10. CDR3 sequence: CASSRGLAVGITDTQYF. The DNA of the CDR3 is TGCGCCAGCAGCCGCGGACTAGCGGTAGGCATCACAGATACGCAGTATTTT.